Included here is one TCR beta chain sequence, with context. Its antigen is unidentified. This entry is derived from a study of cytomegalovirus exposure and HLA in healthy donors. Researchers ran the PCR with 60 Vbeta and 13 Jbeta primers. Measured with immunoSEQ multiplex PCR; TCRdb has only the in-frame clones, and not every one. The table shows around 150,000 clones, with over 60% occurring only once. Trimming pared 0 bases from V and 8 bases from J, leaving 17 bases between. The CDR3 has 17 amino acids. Germline V lookup: CDR1 ENHRY, CDR2 SYGVKD. Study-level findings and limits: For TCR beta chains, V- and J-gene trimming was later linked to a missense DCLRE1C variant. Reportedly, diagnosis of cytomegalovirus status by the classifier showed high specificity and sensitivity. Later analysis indicated greater clonal expansion among HLA-associated TCR beta chains than among equally common other chains. Association of 16,951 TCR beta sequences with HLA alleles was found at 0.05 false discovery rate in a later analysis.

This chain uses TRBV10-3 with TRBJ1-6; possibly TRBD1 for D (5 bases). The TCR comes from a female donor in good health and CMV-seropositive. The sample was PBMCs. In nucleotides, the CDR3 is TGTGCCATCAGTGAGTCGCCAGTGGGGCTAGTAGATTCACCCCTCCACTTT. Encoded protein: CAISESPVGLVDSPLHF.